This T cell receptor beta chain was captured by sequencing in a study of blood T cell repertoires in COVID-19. In the study's own analysis: From reference gene primer amplification, estimates of nucleated cell counts were derived. Assay used: immunoSEQ multiplex PCR; TCRdb lists only in-frame clones, some missing. Clonal size and the V and J genes are those of that table, whereas D and trimming came from the DNA. The data contain over 300,000 clones, approximately 88% of them seen just once; the ten biggest clones take up around 0.95%. Germline V gene data show CDR1 as SGHTA and CDR2 as FQGTGA. V was pared by 5 bases and J by 4 bases, with 10 bases of the junction left unmatched. The CDR3 is made up of 16 amino acids.

The V and J genes are TRBV7-3 and TRBJ1-3; 8 positions agree with TRBD1. Sequenced sample: PBMCs or T cells enriched from blood (not recorded which). The source of this sequence is a woman between 25 and 40 years old with acute COVID-19. The CDR3 DNA reads TGTGCCAGCAGCCCTAACAGGGGGTCAGGAGGAAACACCATATATTTT. Amino acids: CASSPNRGSGGNTIYF.